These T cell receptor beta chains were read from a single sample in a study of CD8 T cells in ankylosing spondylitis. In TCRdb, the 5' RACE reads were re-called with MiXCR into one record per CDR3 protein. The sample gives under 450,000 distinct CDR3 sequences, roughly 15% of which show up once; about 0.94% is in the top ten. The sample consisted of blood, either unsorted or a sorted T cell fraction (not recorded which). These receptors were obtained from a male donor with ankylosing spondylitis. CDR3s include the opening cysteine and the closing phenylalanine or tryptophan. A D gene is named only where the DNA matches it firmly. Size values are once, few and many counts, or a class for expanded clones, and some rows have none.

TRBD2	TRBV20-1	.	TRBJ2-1	CSARAGSGSSYNEQFF	TGCAGTGCTAGAGCGGGTAGCGGGAGCTCCTACAATGAGCAGTTCTTC
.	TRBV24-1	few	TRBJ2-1	CATSDLKTLQDEQFF	TGTGCCACCAGTGATTTAAAGACACTACAGGATGAGCAGTTCTTC
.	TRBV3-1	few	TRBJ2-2	CASSQLRAGELFF	TGTGCCAGCAGCCAACTCAGGGCCGGGGAGCTGTTTTTT
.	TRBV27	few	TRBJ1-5	CASSSLGGARSNQPQHF	TGTGCCAGCAGTTCCCTCGGAGGGGCGAGGAGCAATCAGCCCCAGCATTTT
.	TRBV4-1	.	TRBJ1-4	CASSQLGHHEKLFF	TGCGCCAGCAGCCAACTTGGACACCACGAAAAACTGTTTTTT
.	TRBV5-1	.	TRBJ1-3	CASSPGPYFPFSGNTIYF	TGCGCCAGCAGCCCTGGACCGTATTTCCCATTCTCTGGAAACACCATATATTTT
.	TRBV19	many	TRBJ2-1	CASSIARAFNNEQFF	TGTGCCAGTAGTATAGCCCGGGCCTTCAACAATGAGCAGTTCTTC
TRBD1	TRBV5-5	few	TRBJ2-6	CASSSGQGFAGANVLTF	TGTGCCAGCAGCTCGGGACAGGGATTTGCTGGGGCCAACGTCCTGACTTTC
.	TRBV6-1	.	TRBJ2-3	CASSENALAGQFSDTQYF	TGTGCCAGCAGTGAGAACGCCCTAGCCGGGCAGTTCTCAGATACGCAGTATTTT
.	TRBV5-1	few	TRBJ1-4	CASSLLSGKNEKLFF	TGCGCCAGCAGCTTGCTGTCAGGGAAAAATGAAAAACTGTTTTTT
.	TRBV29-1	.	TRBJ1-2	CSVAKGDRYTF	TGCAGCGTTGCAAAGGGGGATCGCTACACCTTC
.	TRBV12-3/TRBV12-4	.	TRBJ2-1	CASSGDSSSSRNYNEQFF	TGTGCCAGCAGTGGGGACTCCTCTAGCTCCCGCAACTACAATGAGCAGTTCTTC
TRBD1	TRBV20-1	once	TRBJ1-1	CSPQGDTEAFF	TGCAGTCCACAGGGGGACACTGAAGCTTTCTTT
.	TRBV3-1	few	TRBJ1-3	CASSQEGGIAGNTIYF	TGTGCCAGCAGCCAAGAGGGGGGAATCGCTGGAAACACCATATATTTT
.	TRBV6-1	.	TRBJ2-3	CASSDPQRTDTQYF	TGTGCCAGCAGTGACCCCCAGCGCACAGATACGCAGTATTTT
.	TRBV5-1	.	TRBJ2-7	CASSLVRVGNEQYF	TGCGCCAGCAGCTTGGTTAGGGTTGGGAACGAGCAGTACTTC
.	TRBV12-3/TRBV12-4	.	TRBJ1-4	CASSGPSYGEKLFF	TGTGCCAGCAGCGGACCATCCTACGGTGAAAAACTGTTTTTT
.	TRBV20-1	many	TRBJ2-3	CSAEDSSFTTSTDTQYF	TGCAGTGCTGAGGACAGTTCCTTCACAACTAGCACAGATACGCAGTATTTT
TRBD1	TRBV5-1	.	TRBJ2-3	CASTRGFFSTDTQYF	TGCGCCAGCACCAGGGGGTTCTTCAGCACAGATACGCAGTATTTT
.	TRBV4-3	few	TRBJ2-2	CASSQDTRAGTGELFF	TGCGCCAGCAGCCAAGATACTCGGGCGGGCACCGGGGAGCTGTTTTTT
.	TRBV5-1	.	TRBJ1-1	CASSLAGENTEAFF	TGCGCCAGCAGCTTGGCCGGGGAGAACACTGAAGCTTTCTTT
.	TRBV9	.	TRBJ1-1	CATSDGNTEAFF	TGTGCCACCTCGGACGGGAACACTGAAGCTTTCTTT
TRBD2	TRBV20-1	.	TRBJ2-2	CSAEPPGGAYTGELFF	TGCAGTGCTGAACCCCCGGGGGGTGCGTACACCGGGGAGCTGTTTTTT
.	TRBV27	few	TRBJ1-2	CASTSRPNMEGYGYTF	TGTGCCAGCACCTCCAGGCCGAACATGGAGGGCTATGGCTACACCTTC
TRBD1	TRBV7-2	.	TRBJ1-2	CASSSGQGRSGYTF	TGTGCCAGCAGCTCCGGACAGGGAAGGTCTGGCTACACCTTC
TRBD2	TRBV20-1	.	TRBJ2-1	CSARDIAGGPYNEQFF	TGCAGTGCTAGGGATATAGCGGGAGGGCCTTACAATGAGCAGTTCTTC